These T cell receptor beta chains were read from a single sample in a study of T-cell memory formation after mild COVID-19. TCRdb itself ran the 5' RACE reads through MiXCR, one entry per CDR3 protein. Here the sample spans about 140,000 distinct CDR3 sequences, more than 13% being singletons. Input material: PBMCs or a T cell subset sorted from them (not recorded which). Source of these receptors: an adult woman who had mild COVID-19 (a few samples of this study predate the infection). Cell type and time point are not known. Both conserved end residues are part of each CDR3. A D gene is named only where the DNA matches it firmly. The size field is filled for only some rows; it gives once, few, many or a size class.

15,-,TRBV7-2,-,TRBJ2-5,TGTGCCAGCACCCGGCCGGCCGGCAACCAAGAGACCCAGTACTTC,CASTRPAGNQETQYF
16,-,TRBV12-3/TRBV12-4,TRBD2,TRBJ2-5,TGTGCCAGCAGTTTGGGACTAGCGAAAACTCAAGAGACCCAGTACTTC,CASSLGLAKTQETQYF
16,-,TRBV20-1,TRBD1,TRBJ1-5,TGCAGTGCTAGAAGGTACGGGGACAGCCCTTATCAGCCCCAGCATTTT,CSARRYGDSPYQPQHF
16,few,TRBV11-2,TRBD1,TRBJ2-7,TGTGCCAGCAGCTTACCCCGGGACAGGGCCCTAGAGGAGCAGTACTTC,CASSLPRDRALEEQYF
13,-,TRBV24-1,-,TRBJ2-2,TGTACCACCGGGGGGCCGAACACCGGGGAGCTGTTTTTT,CTTGGPNTGELFF
14,-,TRBV3-1,TRBD1,TRBJ2-2,TGTGCCAGCATCACTTGGGACAGCACCGGGGAGCTGTTTTTT,CASITWDSTGELFF
15,-,TRBV7-9,-,TRBJ2-7,TGTGCCAGCAGCTTAACGGCAGTGAACCCCTACGAGCAGTACTTC,CASSLTAVNPYEQYF
12,-,TRBV6-5,-,TRBJ2-3,TGTGCCAGCAGTTACGGCTTGGATACGCAGTATTTT,CASSYGLDTQYF
13,few,TRBV5-6,TRBD2,TRBJ2-3,TGTGCTTCTCTTAGCGGGGACACAGATACGCAGTATTTT,CASLSGDTDTQYF
17,many,TRBV20-1,TRBD2,TRBJ2-1,TGCAGTGGCATGGGACTAGCGGGAGCAGTCTCCTACAATGAGCAGTTCTTC,CSGMGLAGAVSYNEQFF
13,few,TRBV6-2/TRBV6-3,-,TRBJ2-2,TGTGCCAGCAGTTACCCTAACACCGGGGAGCTGTTTTTT,CASSYPNTGELFF
14,-,TRBV14,-,TRBJ2-2,TGTGCCAGCAGCAGGGAACCGAACACCGGGGAGCTGTTTTTT,CASSREPNTGELFF
16,-,TRBV7-9,-,TRBJ2-1,TGTGCCAGCAGCTTAGGGGGCGGACCACCCTACAATGAGCAGTTCTTC,CASSLGGGPPYNEQFF
16,-,TRBV5-1,TRBD1,TRBJ2-3,TGCGCCAGCAGCTCGCAGACCGGGACAGGAATCCTCGAGCAGTATTTT,CASSSQTGTGILEQYF
16,-,TRBV4-1,TRBD1,TRBJ1-2,TGCGCCAGCAGCCCGGACAGGGGGCCTTCTAACTATGGCTACACCTTC,CASSPDRGPSNYGYTF
14,-,TRBV30,-,TRBJ2-3,TGTGCCTGGAGGTTAACGTCTAGCACAGATACGCAGTATTTT,CAWRLTSSTDTQYF
15,few,TRBV3-1,-,TRBJ1-2,TGTGCCAGCAGCCCCAGCGTGGGGGGGCTGGATGGCTACACCTTC,CASSPSVGGLDGYTF
19,few,TRBV5-1,TRBD1,TRBJ2-2,TGCGCCAGCAGCTTGGCAACGGACAGGGGACCCCTGAACACCGGGGAGCTGTTTTTT,CASSLATDRGPLNTGELFF
15,-,TRBV20-1,TRBD1,TRBJ1-2,TGCAGTGCTCCCTTAGTAGGCGGGACAGCCTATGGCTACACCTTC,CSAPLVGGTAYGYTF
15,-,TRBV12-3/TRBV12-4,TRBD1,TRBJ1-2,TGTGCCAGCACCGCCGGGACAGGGAATAACTATGGCTACACCTTC,CASTAGTGNNYGYTF
14,-,TRBV7-9,-,TRBJ2-2,TGTGCCAGCGACGATTCCAGGGTACCCGGGGAGCTGTTTTTT,CASDDSRVPGELFF
16,-,TRBV7-9,-,TRBJ2-7,TGTGCCAGCAGGGGGAAGACACAGACCCCCTCCTACGAGCAGTACTTC,CASRGKTQTPSYEQYF